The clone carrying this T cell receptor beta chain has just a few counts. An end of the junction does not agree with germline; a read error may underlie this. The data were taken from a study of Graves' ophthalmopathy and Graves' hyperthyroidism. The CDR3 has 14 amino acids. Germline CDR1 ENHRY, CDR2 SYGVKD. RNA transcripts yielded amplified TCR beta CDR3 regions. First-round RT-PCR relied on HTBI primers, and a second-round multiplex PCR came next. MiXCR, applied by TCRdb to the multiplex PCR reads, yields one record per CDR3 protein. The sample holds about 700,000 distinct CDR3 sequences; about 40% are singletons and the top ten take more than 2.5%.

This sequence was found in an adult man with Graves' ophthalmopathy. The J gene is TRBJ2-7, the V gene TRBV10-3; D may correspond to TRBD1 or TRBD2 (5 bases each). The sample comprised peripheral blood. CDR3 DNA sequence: TGTGCCAGCAGTTACGGGACCCTGGGCTACGAGCAGTACTTC. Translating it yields CASSYGTLGYEQYF.